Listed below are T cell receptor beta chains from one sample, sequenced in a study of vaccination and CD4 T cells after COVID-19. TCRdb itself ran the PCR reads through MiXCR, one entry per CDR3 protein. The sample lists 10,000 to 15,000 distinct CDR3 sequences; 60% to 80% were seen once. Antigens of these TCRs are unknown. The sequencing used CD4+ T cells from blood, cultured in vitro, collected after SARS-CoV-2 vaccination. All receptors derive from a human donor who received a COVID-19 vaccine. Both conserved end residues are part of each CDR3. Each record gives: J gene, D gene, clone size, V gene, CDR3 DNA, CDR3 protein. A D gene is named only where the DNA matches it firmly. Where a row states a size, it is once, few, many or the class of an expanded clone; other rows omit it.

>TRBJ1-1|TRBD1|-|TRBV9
TGTGCCAGCAGCCCCGGGACAGGGGTTGACACTGAAGCTTTCTTT
CASSPGTGVDTEAFF
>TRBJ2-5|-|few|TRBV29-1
TGCAGCGCTACCATCTTGGGGGAGACTCCACAAGAGACCCAGTACTTC
CSATILGETPQETQYF
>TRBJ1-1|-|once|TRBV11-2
TGTGCCAGCAGCTTAAGTTTGGGGGGACTTGAAGCTTTCTTT
CASSLSLGGLEAFF
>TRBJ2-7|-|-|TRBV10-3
TGTGCCATCAGTGAGGAGGGTAACTACGAGCAGTACTTC
CAISEEGNYEQYF
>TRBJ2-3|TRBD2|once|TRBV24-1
TGTGCCACCAGTGATTTTAGCGGGGCCCGCACAGATACGCAGTATTTT
CATSDFSGARTDTQYF
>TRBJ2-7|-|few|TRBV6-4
TGTGCCAGCAGTGTAAGCGGTGACTCCTACGAGCAGTACTTC
CASSVSGDSYEQYF
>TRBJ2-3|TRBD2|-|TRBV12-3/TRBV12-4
TGTGCCAGCAGTTCGGGGGGGGTTACAGATACGCAGTATTTT
CASSSGGVTDTQYF
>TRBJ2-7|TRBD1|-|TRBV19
TGTGCCAGTAGTATAGGACAGGGTGGTTTGAGGACCTACGAGCAGTACTTC
CASSIGQGGLRTYEQYF
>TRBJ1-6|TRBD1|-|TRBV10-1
TGCGCCAGCACGGGTCAGGGGGCCCCCCCGAGCTCCTATAATTCACCCCTCCACTTT
CASTGQGAPPSSYNSPLHF
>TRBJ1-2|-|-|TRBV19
TGTGCCAGTAGCCAGGTAACGGTCCCCGAAAAACTTGGCTACACCTTC
CASSQVTVPEKLGYTF
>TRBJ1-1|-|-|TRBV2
TGTGCCAGCAGTAGGGAGGGAAGGGCCACTGAAGCTTTCTTT
CASSREGRATEAFF
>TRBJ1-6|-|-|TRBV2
TGTGCCAGCAGCTCTCGGCGGGCCGGCAATAATTCACCCCTCCACTTT
CASSSRRAGNNSPLHF
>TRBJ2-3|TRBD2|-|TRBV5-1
TGCGCCAGCAGCTTGGCTAGCGGGTTAGGAGATACGCAGTATTTT
CASSLASGLGDTQYF
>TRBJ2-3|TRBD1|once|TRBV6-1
TGTGCCAGCAGTACAATACTGACAGGGAGCACAGATACGCAGTATTTT
CASSTILTGSTDTQYF
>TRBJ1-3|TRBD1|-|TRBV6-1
TGTGCCAGCAGTGAAGGCAGGGGGACTGGAAACACCATATATTTT
CASSEGRGTGNTIYF
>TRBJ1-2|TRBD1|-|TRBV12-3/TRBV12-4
TGTGCCAGCAACTTGAGACAGGGGGACGGCTACACCTTC
CASNLRQGDGYTF
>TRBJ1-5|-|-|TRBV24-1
TGTGCCACCAGTGATGACACAGGGTGGAGCAATCAGCCCCAGCATTTT
CATSDDTGWSNQPQHF
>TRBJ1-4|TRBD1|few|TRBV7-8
TGTGCCAGCAGCTTAGTGACAGGGGGAGAGGAAAAACTGTTTTTT
CASSLVTGGEEKLFF
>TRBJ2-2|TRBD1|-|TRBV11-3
TGTGCCAGCAGCGCATCCGGGACAGTGAACACCGGGGAGCTGTTTTTT
CASSASGTVNTGELFF
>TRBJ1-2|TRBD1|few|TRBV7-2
TGTGCCAGCAGCTCCGATCCAGGGGGGACCCATGGCTACACCTTC
CASSSDPGGTHGYTF
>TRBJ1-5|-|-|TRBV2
TGTGCCAGCAGTGAGGGGGGGATCGGCAATCAGCCCCAGCATTTT
CASSEGGIGNQPQHF
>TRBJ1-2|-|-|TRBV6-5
TGTGCCAGCAGTTACTCGCTGGGGGCAGGGGGCTACACCTTC
CASSYSLGAGGYTF
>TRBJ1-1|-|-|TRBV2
TGTGCCAGCAGGGTCAATTTGAACACTGAAGCTTTCTTT
CASRVNLNTEAFF